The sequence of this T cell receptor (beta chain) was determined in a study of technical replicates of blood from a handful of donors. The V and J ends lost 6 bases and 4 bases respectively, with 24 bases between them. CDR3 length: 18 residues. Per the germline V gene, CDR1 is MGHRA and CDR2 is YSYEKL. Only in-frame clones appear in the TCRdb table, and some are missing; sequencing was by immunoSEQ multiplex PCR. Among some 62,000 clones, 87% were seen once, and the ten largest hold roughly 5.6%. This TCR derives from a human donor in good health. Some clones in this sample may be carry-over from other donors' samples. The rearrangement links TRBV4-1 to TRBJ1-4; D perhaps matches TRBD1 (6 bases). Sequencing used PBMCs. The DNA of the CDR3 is TGCGCCAGCAGGAGGGACATCCTAAGGGGTAGGGTTAATGAAAAACTGTTTTTT. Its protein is CASRRDILRGRVNEKLFF.